This T cell receptor beta chain was obtained from a study of T cells in Graves' hyperthyroidism and ophthalmopathy. Study-level information: Specimen type is peripheral blood, collected at initial diagnosis prior to any treatment.

Amplification yielded TCR beta CDR3 regions, with RNA transcripts as the source. HTBI primers were the set used in a first-round RT-PCR of the TCR CDR3. Via MiXCR, TCRdb re-called the multiplex PCR reads, giving one row per CDR3 protein. This sample has about 740,000 distinct CDR3 sequences, with 11% to 15% found just once. With V trimmed by 8 bases and J by 7 bases, 8 bases remained unmatched. The CDR3 loop spans 13 amino acids. In germline, CDR1 is SNHLY, CDR2 FYNNEI. This clonotype was seen ten or more times. Absent ophthalmopathy progression within 18 months defined stable Graves' hyperthyroidism. The study enrolled patients aged 18 to 65 with newly diagnosed hyperthyroidism of under 2 months' duration. Using around 10 ml of fresh peripheral blood, PBMCs were prepared.

This TCR was recovered from a woman between 18 and 29 years old with Graves' hyperthyroidism. The V call is TRBV2, the J call TRBJ2-1; TRBD1 matches 7 bases. Sequencing input: blood. The CDR3 nucleotides are TGTGCCAGCTGCCGTGACAGGGATAATGAGCAGTTCTTC. Its translation: CASCRDRDNEQFF. The full variable domain, with the rest looked up from reference TRBV2 and TRBJ2-1, is EPEVTQTPSHQVTQMGQEVILRCVPISNHLYFYWYRQILGQKVEFLVSFYNNEISEKSEIFDDQFSVERPDGSNFTLKIRSTKLEDSAMYFCASCRDRDNEQFFGPGTRLTVL.